This TCR beta chain was sequenced for a study of shared clonotypes between healthy human individuals. About this clone: Its antigen is unidentified.

This CDR3 contains 16 residues. Sequenced by immunoSEQ multiplex PCR; TCRdb stores in-frame clones only, minus some. The data show a few million clones, around 90% seen once. In the CD4+ fraction, cells were divided into CD45RA+ naive and CD45RA-negative memory subsets. Overall study results and limits: Although depth was large, rarefaction showed that sequencing of the sorted subsets was incomplete.

This receptor was taken from a man aged 18 to 29 in good health. Some clones in this sample may be carry-over from other donors' samples. The chain joins TRBV21-1 to TRBJ1-5. TRBV21-1 is tagged as a pseudogene. Source material: naive CD4+ T cells from PBMCs. Indicated subset: CD45RA+ positively selected. The CDR3 coding sequence is TGTGCCAGCACCCGTAGGGCAGGGCGGGAAGGGCAGCCCCAGCATTTT. Its protein product is CASTRRAGREGQPQHF.